The clone carrying this TCR beta chain was counted a few times. The CDR3 consists of 12 residues. CDR1 and CDR2 (germline): SEHNR, FQNEAQ (reference sequence). Trimming removed 5 bases at V and 5 bases at J, with 9 bases between. The repertoire was sequenced with immunoSEQ multiplex PCR; TCRdb's copy has only in-frame clones and lacks some. The sample lists over 50,000 clones, just under 95% occurring once. The data originate from a study of technical replicates of blood from a few donors. This receptor was identified in a human donor in good health. Some clones in this sample may be carry-over from other donors' samples. This chain connects TRBV7-9 to TRBJ2-5; D is ambiguous. Sequencing was carried out using PBMCs. The CDR3: CASSPFGETQYF. CDR3 in DNA: TGTGCCAGCAGCCCCTTCGGGGAGACCCAGTACTTC.